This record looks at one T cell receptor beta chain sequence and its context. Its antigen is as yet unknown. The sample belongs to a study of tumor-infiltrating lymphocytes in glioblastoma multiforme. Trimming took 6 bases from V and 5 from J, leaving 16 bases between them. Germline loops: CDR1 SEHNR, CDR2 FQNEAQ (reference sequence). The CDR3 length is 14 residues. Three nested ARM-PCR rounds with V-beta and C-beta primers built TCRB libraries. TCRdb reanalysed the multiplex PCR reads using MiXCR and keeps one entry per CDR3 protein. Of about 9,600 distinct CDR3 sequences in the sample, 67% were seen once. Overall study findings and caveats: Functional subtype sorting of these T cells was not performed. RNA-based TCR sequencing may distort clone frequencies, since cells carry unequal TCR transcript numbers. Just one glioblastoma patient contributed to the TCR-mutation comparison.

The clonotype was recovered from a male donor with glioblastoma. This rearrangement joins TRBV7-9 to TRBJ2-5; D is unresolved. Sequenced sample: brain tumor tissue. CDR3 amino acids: CASRPDTSRETQYF. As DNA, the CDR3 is TGTGCCAGCAGGCCAGACACGAGCAGGGAGACCCAGTACTTC.